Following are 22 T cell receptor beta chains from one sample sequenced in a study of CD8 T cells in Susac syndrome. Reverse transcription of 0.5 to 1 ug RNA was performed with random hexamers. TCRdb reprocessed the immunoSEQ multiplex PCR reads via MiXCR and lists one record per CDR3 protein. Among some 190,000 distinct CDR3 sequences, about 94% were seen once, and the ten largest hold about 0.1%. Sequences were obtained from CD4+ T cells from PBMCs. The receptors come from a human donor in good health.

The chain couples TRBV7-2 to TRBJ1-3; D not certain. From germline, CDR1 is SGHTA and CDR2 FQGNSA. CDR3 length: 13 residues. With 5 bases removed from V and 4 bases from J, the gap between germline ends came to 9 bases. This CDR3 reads CASSADGGNTIYF. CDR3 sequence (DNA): TGTGCCAGCAGCGCGGATGGCGGAAACACCATATATTTT.

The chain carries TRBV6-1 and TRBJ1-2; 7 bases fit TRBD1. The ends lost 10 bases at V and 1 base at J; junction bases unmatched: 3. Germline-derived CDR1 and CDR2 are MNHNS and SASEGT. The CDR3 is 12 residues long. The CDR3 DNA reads TGTGCCATCCGGGACAGTAACTATGGCTACACCTTC. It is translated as CAIRDSNYGYTF.

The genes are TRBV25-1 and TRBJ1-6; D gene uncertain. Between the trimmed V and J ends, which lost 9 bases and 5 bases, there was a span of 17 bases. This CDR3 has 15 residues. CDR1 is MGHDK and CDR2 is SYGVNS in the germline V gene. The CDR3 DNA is TGTGCCAGTTCCATGGCAGGCCAAGATAATTCACCCCTCCACTTT. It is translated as CASSMAGQDNSPLHF.

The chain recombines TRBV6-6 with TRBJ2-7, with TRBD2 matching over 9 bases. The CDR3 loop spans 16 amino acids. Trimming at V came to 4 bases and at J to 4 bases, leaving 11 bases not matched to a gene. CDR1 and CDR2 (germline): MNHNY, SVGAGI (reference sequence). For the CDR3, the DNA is TGTGCCAGCAGTTCCGCAGAGGCTAGCGGGGAATACGAGCAGTACGTC. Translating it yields CASSSAEASGEYEQYV.

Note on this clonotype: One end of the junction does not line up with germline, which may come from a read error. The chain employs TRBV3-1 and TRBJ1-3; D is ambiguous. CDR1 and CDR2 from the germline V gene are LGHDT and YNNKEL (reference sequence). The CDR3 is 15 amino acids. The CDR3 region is CASSQVRNSENTIYF. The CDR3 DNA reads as TGTGCCAGCAGCCAAGTGCGTAACTCTGAAAACACCATATATTTT. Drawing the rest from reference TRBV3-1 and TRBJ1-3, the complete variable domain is DTAVSQTPKYLVTQMGNDKSIKCEQNLGHDTMYWYKQDSKKFLKIMFSYNNKELIINETVPNRFSPKSPDKAHLNLHINSLELGDSAVYFCASSQVRNSENTIYFGEGSWLTVV.

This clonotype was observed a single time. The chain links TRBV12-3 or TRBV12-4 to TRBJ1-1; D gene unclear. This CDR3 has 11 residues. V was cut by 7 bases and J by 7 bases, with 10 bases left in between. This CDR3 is CASTWEGEAFF. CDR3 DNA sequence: TGTGCCAGCACCTGGGAGGGTGAAGCTTTCTTT.

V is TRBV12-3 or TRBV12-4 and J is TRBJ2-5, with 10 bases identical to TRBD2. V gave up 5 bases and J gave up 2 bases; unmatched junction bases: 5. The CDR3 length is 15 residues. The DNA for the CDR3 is TGTGCCAGCAGTCCTAGCGGGGGCCTACAAGAGACCCAGTACTTC. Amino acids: CASSPSGGLQETQYF.

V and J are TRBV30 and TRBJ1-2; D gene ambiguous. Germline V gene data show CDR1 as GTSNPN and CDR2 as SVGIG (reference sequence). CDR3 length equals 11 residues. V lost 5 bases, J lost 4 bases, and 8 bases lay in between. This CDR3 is CAWAGLYGYTF. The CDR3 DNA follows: TGTGCCTGGGCCGGACTCTATGGCTACACCTTC. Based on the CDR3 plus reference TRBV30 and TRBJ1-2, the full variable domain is SQTIHQWPATLVQPVGSPLSLECTVEGTSNPNLYWYRQAAGRGLQLLFYSVGIGQISSEVPQNLSASRPQDRQFILSSKKLLLSDSGFYLCAWAGLYGYTFGSGTRLTVV.

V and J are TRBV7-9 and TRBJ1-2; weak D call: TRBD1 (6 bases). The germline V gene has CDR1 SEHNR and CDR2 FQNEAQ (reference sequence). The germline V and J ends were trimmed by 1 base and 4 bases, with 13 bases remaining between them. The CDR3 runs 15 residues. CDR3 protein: CASSLESGASYGYTF. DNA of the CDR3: TGTGCCAGCAGCTTAGAATCAGGGGCCTCCTATGGCTACACCTTC.

CDR3 bases: TGTGCCGGGAGGGGCCGAGGCACCGGGGAGCTGTTTTTT. This gives the protein CAGRGRGTGELFF. The V gene is TRBV6-2 or TRBV6-3, the J gene TRBJ2-2, with TRBD2 matching over 7 bases. The J segment lost 4 bases and the V segment lost 11 bases, leaving 7 bases of the junction unmatched. Germline values: CDR1 MNHEY, CDR2 SVGEGT. This CDR3 has 13 residues.

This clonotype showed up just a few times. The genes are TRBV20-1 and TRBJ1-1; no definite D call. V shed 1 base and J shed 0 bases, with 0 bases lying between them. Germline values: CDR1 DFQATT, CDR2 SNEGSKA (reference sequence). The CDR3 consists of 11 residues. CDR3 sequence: CSARVNTEAFF. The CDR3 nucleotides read TGCAGTGCTAGAGTGAACACTGAAGCTTTCTTT.

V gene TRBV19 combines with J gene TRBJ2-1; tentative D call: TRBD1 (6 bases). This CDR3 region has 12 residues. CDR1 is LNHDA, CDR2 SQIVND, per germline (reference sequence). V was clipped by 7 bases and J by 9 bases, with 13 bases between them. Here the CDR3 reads CASKPTGGEQFF. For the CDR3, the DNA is TGTGCCAGTAAACCGACAGGTGGTGAGCAGTTCTTC.

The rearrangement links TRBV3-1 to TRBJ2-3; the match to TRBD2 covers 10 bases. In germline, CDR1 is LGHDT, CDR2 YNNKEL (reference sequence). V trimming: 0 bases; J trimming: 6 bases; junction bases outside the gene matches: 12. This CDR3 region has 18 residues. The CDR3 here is CASSQDIGKRGGSDTQYF. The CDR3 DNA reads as TGTGCCAGCAGCCAAGATATCGGGAAGCGGGGGGGCAGCGATACGCAGTATTTT.

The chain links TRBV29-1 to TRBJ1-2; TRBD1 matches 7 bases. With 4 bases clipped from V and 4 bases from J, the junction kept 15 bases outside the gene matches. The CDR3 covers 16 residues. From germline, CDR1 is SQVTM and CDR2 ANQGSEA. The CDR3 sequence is CSVVDRATTFGYGYTF. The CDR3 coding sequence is TGCAGCGTTGTCGACAGGGCAACTACTTTTGGCTATGGCTACACCTTC. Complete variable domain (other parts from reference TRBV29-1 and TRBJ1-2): SAVISQKPSRDICQRGTSLTIQCQVDSQVTMMFWYRQQPGQSLTLIATANQGSEATYESGFVIDKFPISRPNLTFSTLTVSNMSPEDSSIYLCSVVDRATTFGYGYTFGSGTRLTVV.

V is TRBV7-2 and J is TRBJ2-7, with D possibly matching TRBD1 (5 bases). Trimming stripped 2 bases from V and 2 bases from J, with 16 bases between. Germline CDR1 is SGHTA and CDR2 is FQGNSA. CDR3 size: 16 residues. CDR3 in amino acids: CASSLSWRDSPYEQYV. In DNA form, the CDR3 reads TGTGCCAGCAGCTTATCTTGGCGCGACAGCCCCTACGAGCAGTACGTC.

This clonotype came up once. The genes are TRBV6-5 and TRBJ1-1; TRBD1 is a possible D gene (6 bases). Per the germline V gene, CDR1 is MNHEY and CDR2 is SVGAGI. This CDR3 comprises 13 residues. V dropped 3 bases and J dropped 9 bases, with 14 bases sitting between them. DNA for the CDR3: TGTGCCAGCAGTTATGGGCAGGGGCTACAAGCTTTCTTT. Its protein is CASSYGQGLQAFF.

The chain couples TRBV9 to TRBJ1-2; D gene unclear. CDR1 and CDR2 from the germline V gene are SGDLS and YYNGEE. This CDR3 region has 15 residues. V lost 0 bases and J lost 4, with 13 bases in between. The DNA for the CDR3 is TGTGCCAGCAGCGTAGGTCCGGGGTACGGCTATGGCTACACCTTC. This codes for CASSVGPGYGYGYTF. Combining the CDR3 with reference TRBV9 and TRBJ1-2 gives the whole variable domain DSGVTQTPKHLITATGQRVTLRCSPRSGDLSVYWYQQSLDQGLQFLIQYYNGEERAKGNILERFSAQQFPDLHSELNLSSLELGDSALYFCASSVGPGYGYGYTFGSGTRLTVV.

CDR3 coding DNA: TGTGCCAGCAGCTTATCAACAGGGGTTGGCACCATATATTTT. Its protein product is CASSLSTGVGTIYF. This rearrangement joins TRBV7-2 to TRBJ1-3, with 7 bases fitting TRBD1. CDR1 is SGHTA, CDR2 FQGNSA, per germline. Trimming cost V 2 bases and J 9 bases; bases outside gene matches: 7. The CDR3 sequence is 14 residues long.

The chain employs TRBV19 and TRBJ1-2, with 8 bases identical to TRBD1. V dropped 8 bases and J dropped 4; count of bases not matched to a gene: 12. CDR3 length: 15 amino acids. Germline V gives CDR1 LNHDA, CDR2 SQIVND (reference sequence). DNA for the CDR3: TGTGCCAGTGGCCAGGGGGCGAAGGTGGGCTATGGCTACACCTTC. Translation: CASGQGAKVGYGYTF.

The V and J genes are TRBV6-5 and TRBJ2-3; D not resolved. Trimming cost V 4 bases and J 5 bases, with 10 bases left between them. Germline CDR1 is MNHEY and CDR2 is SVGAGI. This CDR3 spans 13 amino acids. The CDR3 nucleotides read TGTGCCAGCAGTTTGGATCTTGAAGATACGCAGTATTTT. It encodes CASSLDLEDTQYF.

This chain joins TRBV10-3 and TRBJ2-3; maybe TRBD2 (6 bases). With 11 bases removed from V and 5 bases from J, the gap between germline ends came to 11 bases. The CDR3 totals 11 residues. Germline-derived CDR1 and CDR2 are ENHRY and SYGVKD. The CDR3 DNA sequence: TGTGCCGCCGAGGGAGGAGATACGCAGTATTTT. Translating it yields CAAEGGDTQYF.

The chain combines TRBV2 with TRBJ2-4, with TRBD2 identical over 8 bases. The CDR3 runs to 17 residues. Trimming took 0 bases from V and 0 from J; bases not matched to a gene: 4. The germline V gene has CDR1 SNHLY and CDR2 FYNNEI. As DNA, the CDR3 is TGTGCCAGCAGTGAAGCGAGGCGGGGGGTAGCCAAAAACATTCAGTACTTC. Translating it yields CASSEARRGVAKNIQYF.